This T cell receptor (beta chain) was profiled in a study of cytomegalovirus exposure and HLA in healthy donors. The ends were cut back, 0 bases at V and 1 base at J, with 7 bases in the middle. Germline assignment: CDR1 SGDLS and CDR2 YYNGEE. The CDR3 is 14 residues long. Amplification used 60 Vbeta primers and 13 Jbeta primers. Produced via immunoSEQ multiplex PCR; TCRdb's table is partial and in-frame only. The table shows around 65,000 clones, with approximately 77% occurring only once. The chain is built from TRBV9 and TRBJ1-1; D remains unclear. Sequencing was done on a sample of PBMCs. The TCR sequence derives from a woman younger than 45 in good health and CMV-seropositive. The CDR3 reads CASSVGAPNTEAFF. In DNA, the CDR3 is TGTGCCAGCAGCGTAGGGGCCCCGAACACTGAAGCTTTCTTT.